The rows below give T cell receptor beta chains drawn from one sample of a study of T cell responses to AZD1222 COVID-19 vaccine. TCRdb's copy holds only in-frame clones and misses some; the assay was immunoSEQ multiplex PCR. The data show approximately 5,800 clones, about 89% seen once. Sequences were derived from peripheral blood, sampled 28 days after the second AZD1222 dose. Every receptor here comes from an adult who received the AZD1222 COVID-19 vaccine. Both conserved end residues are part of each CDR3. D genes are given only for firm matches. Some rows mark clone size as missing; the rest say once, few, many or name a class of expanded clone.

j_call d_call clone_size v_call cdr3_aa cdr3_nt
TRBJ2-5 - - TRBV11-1 CASTRPGDQETQYF TGTGCCAGCACCCGTCCGGGGGACCAAGAGACCCAGTACTTC
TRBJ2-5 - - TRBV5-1 CASSLTRETQYF TGCGCCAGCAGCTTGACGAGGGAGACCCAGTACTTC
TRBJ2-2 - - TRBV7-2 CASRLTGTNTGELFF TGTGCCAGCAGGCTGACTGGGACGAACACCGGGGAGCTGTTTTTT
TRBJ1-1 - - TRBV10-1 CAIRRETNTEAFF TGCGCCATCCGACGGGAGACGAACACTGAAGCTTTCTTT
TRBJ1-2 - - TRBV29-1 CSVAGQLYGYTF TGCAGCGTGGCCGGACAGCTCTATGGCTACACCTTC
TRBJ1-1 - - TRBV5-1 CASSLVMNTEAFF TGCGCCAGCAGCTTGGTGATGAACACTGAAGCTTTCTTT
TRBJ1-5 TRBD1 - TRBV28 CASSPPQGAVQPQHF TGTGCCAGCAGCCCACCGCAGGGGGCAGTTCAGCCCCAGCATTTT
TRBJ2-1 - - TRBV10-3 CAISEGNEQFF TGTGCCATCAGTGAGGGTAATGAGCAGTTCTTC
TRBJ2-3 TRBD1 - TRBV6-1 CASSEARGQGARTDTQYF TGTGCCAGCAGTGAAGCTCGGGGACAGGGGGCACGAACAGATACGCAGTATTTT
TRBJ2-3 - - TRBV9 CASSEGGSSTDTQYF TGTGCCAGCAGCGAAGGCGGGTCTAGCACAGATACGCAGTATTTT
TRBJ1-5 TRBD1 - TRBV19 CASSRLDRGSPQPQHF TGTGCCAGTAGTCGGTTGGACAGGGGGTCCCCCCAGCCCCAGCATTTT
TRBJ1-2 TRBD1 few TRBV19 CASSYYTRTGGAGGYTF TGTGCCAGTAGCTACTATACTCGGACAGGGGGCGCGGGAGGCTACACCTTC
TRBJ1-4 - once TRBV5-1 CASSLAAGGATNEKLFF TGCGCCAGCAGCTTGGCCGCCGGGGGCGCAACTAATGAAAAACTGTTTTTT
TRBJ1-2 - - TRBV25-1 CASSDKTGLAVRGYTF TGTGCCAGCAGTGACAAAACAGGGTTAGCAGTGCGTGGCTACACCTTC
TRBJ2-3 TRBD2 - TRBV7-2 CASSSSLAGARDTQYF TGTGCCAGCAGCTCTTCCTTAGCGGGAGCGAGGGATACGCAGTATTTT
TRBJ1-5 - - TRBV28 CASSAHGNQPQHF TGTGCCAGCAGTGCCCACGGCAATCAGCCCCAGCATTTT
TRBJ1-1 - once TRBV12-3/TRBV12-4 CASSLLGAGEAFF TGTGCCAGCAGTTTACTAGGGGCAGGGGAAGCTTTCTTT
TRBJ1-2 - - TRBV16 CASSLRDNNYGYTF TGTGCCAGCAGCCTCCGGGACAATAACTATGGCTACACCTTC
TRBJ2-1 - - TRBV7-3 CASSTDYSNEQFF TGTGCCAGCAGCACAGACTACTCCAATGAGCAGTTCTTC
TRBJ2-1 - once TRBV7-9 CASSLVGTGAGNNEQFF TGTGCCAGCAGCTTAGTAGGGACCGGGGCGGGAAACAATGAGCAGTTCTTC
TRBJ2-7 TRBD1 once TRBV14 CASSSFGFRTGNYEQYF TGTGCCAGCAGCTCCTTTGGTTTCAGGACAGGAAACTACGAGCAGTACTTC
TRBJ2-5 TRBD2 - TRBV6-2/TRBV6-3 CASSYWEGQETQYF TGTGCCAGCAGTTACTGGGAGGGCCAAGAGACCCAGTACTTC
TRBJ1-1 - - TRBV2 CASSEQGNTEAFF TGTGCCAGCAGTGAACAGGGGAACACTGAAGCTTTCTTT
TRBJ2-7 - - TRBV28 CASSTPEGEQYF TGTGCCAGCAGCACCCCGGAAGGCGAGCAGTACTTC
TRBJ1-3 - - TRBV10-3 CAISESTLVRPSGNTIYF TGTGCCATCAGTGAGTCCACGTTGGTCAGGCCCTCTGGAAACACCATATATTTT
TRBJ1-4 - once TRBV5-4 CASSLASQGEKLFF TGTGCCAGCAGCTTGGCCTCTCAGGGTGAAAAACTGTTTTTT
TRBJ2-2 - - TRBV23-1 CASSQSSWEFFLAGELFF TGCGCCAGCAGTCAATCGTCCTGGGAGTTCTTTTTGGCCGGGGAGCTGTTTTTT
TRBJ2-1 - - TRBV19 CASSDSGTTQFF TGTGCCAGTAGTGATTCGGGGACAACGCAGTTCTTC
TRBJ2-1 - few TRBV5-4 CASRLDSSSSYNEQFF TGTGCCAGCAGGTTGGACTCTTCAAGCTCCTACAATGAGCAGTTCTTC
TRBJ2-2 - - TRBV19 CATLATPTANTGELFF TGTGCCACATTAGCTACCCCGACGGCGAACACCGGGGAGCTGTTTTTT
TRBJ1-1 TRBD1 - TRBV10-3 CAISRTGTEAFF TGTGCCATCAGCCGGACAGGGACTGAAGCTTTCTTT
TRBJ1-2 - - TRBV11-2 CASSTPKGGKRNYGYTF TGTGCCAGCAGCACCCCGAAGGGGGGGAAAAGAAACTATGGCTACACCTTC
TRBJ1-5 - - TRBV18 CASSPSGEQPQHF TGTGCCAGCTCTCCCTCCGGGGAGCAGCCCCAGCATTTT
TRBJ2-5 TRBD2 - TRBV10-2 CASSEDGTSTKETQYF TGCGCCAGCAGTGAGGACGGGACTAGCACGAAAGAGACCCAGTACTTC
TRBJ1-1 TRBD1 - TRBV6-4 CASRPGTDQYTYEAFF TGTGCCAGCAGACCCGGGACAGACCAGTATACCTATGAAGCTTTCTTT
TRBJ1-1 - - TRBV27 CASTDYMNTEAFF TGTGCCAGCACCGACTACATGAACACTGAAGCTTTCTTT
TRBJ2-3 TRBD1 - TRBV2 CASRKRTGEADTQYF TGTGCCAGCAGGAAGCGGACAGGCGAAGCAGATACGCAGTATTTT
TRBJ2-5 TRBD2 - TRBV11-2 CASNFIGAAREGRETQYF TGTGCCAGCAACTTTATAGGGGCGGCGCGGGAGGGCCGGGAGACCCAGTACTTC
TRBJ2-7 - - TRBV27 CASSLKGDRGAAYEQYF TGTGCCAGCAGTTTAAAAGGTGATAGGGGGGCCGCCTACGAGCAGTACTTC
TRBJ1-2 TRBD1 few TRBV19 CASRARTGVGYTF TGTGCCAGTAGAGCGCGGACAGGGGTTGGCTACACCTTC
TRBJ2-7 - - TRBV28 CASRVRATKQGEQYF TGTGCCAGCAGAGTAAGGGCGACAAAACAAGGGGAGCAGTACTTC